This T cell receptor beta chain was captured by sequencing in a study of T-cell memory formation after mild COVID-19. Overall study: TCR clusters largely stayed donor specific. Study conclusions and caveats: Clones which contracted sat mainly in CM and EM if CD4+, and in EMRA if CD8+. Clones contracting across day 15 to 85 had a balanced CD4/CD8 profile; later expanding clones leaned CD4+.

TCR alpha and TCR beta cDNA libraries carrying sample barcodes and UMIs were produced by 5'RACE using constant-segment primers. In TCRdb, the 5' RACE reads were re-called with MiXCR into one record per CDR3 protein. Among 90,000 to 120,000 distinct CDR3 sequences listed, approximately 14% were seen once. A note on this clonotype: What it recognizes is unknown.

V gave up 3 bases and J gave up 0 bases, with 10 bases separating them. The CDR3 is 15 amino acids. CDR1 is ENHRY and CDR2 is SYGVKD in the germline V gene. The J gene is TRBJ2-3, the V gene TRBV10-3, with D unclear. The clonotype comes from a man between 18 and 35 years old who had mild COVID-19 (a few samples of this study predate the infection). Cell type and time point are not known. Sequenced: PBMCs or a T cell subset sorted from them (not recorded which). The DNA for the CDR3 is TGTGCCATCAGTGATATAGATTCTAGCACAGATACGCAGTATTTT. This sequence encodes CAISDIDSSTDTQYF.